Sequencing of this TCR beta chain was carried out in a study of Ad26.COV2.S vaccination and SARS-CoV-2 variants. Turning to the study itself: The COV1001 Ad26.COV2.S trial arm included the donor. The vaccine Ad26.COV2.S was put into the muscle once, or twice with 56 days between.

Treatment meaning: 15 to 20 received Ad26.COV2.S at low or high dose, single or two shots; about 5 received placebo; per-sample allocation not given. Specimens were obtained on day 63 following the first vaccine or placebo injection. Libraries were prepared by immunoSEQ multiplex PCR; TCRdb keeps only in-frame clonotypes and omits some of them. In the table there are 300,000 to 350,000 clones, roughly 80% of which are singletons. Trimming cost V 3 bases and J 2 bases, with 11 bases left between them. The CDR3 contains 14 residues. Germline CDR1 is SNHLY and CDR2 is FYNNEI. Study-level findings and limits: From the TCR breadth and depth analyses, total T cell responses may have been underestimated. It was vaccine recipients, not placebo recipients, who had the higher spike-specific TCR breadth.

Concerning this clone: The target antigen is unknown.

The sample was peripheral blood, taken in a trial of Ad26.COV2.S vaccine versus placebo. V gene TRBV2 combines with J gene TRBJ2-7; D is undetermined. This clonotype was sampled from a person aged 18-60 years who received the Ad26.COV2.S COVID-19 vaccine or a placebo. CDR3 protein: CASSDQRVPYEQYF. In nucleotides, the CDR3 is TGTGCCAGCAGTGATCAACGGGTCCCCTACGAGCAGTACTTC.